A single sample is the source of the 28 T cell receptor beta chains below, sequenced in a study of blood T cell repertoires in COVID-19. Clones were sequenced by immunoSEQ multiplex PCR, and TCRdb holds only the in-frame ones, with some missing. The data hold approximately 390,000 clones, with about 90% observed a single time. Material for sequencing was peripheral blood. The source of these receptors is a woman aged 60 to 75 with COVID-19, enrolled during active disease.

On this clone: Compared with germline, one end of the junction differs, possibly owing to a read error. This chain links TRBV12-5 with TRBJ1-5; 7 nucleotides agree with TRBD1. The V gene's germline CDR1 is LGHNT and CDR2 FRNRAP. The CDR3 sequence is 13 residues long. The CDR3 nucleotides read TGTGCTAGTTCCAGGGACAGCAATCAGCCCCATCATTTT. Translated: CASSRDSNQPHHF.

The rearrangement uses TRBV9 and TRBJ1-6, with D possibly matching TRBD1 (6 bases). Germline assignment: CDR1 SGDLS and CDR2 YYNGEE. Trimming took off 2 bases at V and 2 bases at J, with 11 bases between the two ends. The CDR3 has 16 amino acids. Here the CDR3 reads CASSVGDKAYNSPLHF. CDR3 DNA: TGTGCCAGCAGCGTTGGGGACAAAGCCTATAATTCACCCCTCCACTTT.

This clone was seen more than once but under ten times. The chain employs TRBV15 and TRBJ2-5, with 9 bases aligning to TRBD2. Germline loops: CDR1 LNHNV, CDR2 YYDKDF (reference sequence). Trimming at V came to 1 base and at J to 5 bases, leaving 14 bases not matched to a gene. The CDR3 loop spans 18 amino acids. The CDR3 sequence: CATSRGKQIGLAFETQYF. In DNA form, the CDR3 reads TGTGCCACCAGCAGAGGAAAACAAATCGGACTAGCGTTTGAGACCCAGTACTTC.

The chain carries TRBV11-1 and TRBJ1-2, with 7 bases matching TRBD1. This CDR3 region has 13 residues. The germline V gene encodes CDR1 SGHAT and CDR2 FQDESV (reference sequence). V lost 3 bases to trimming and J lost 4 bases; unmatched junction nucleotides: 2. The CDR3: CASSLPGGYGYTF. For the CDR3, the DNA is TGTGCCAGCAGCTTGCCAGGGGGCTATGGCTACACCTTC.

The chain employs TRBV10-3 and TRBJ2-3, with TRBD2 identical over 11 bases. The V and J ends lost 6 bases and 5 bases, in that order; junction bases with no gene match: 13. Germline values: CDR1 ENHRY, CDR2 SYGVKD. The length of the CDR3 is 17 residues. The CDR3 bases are TGTGCCATCAGGAGTCCCGGGCTAGCGGGGGGTAGAGATACGCAGTATTTT. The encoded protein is CAIRSPGLAGGRDTQYF.

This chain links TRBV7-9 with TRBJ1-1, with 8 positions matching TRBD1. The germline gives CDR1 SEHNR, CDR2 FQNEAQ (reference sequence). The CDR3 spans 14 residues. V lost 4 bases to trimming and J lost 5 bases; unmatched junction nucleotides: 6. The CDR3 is CASSYDRGRTEAFF. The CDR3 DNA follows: TGTGCCAGCAGCTACGACAGGGGAAGAACTGAAGCTTTCTTT. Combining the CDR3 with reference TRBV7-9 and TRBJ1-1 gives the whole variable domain DTGVSQNPRHKITKRGQNVTFRCDPISEHNRLYWYRQTLGQGPEFLTYFQNEAQLEKSRLLSDRFSAERPKGSFSTLEIQRTEQGDSAMYLCASSYDRGRTEAFFGQGTRLTVV.

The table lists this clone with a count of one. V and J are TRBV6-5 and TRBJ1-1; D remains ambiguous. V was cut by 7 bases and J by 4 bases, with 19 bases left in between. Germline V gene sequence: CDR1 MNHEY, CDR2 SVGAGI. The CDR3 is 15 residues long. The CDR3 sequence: CASTPGYSSSTEAFF. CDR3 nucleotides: TGTGCCAGCACCCCCGGCTACAGCTCGTCCACTGAAGCTTTCTTT.

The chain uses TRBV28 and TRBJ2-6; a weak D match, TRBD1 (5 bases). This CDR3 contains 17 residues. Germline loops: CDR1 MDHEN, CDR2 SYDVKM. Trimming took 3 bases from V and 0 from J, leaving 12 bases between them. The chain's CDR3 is CASSFGRVTSGANVLTF. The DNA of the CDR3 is TGTGCCAGCAGTTTCGGCAGGGTGACCTCTGGGGCCAACGTCCTGACTTTC. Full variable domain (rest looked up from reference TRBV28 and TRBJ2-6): DVKVTQSSRYLVKRTGEKVFLECVQDMDHENMFWYRQDPGLGLRLIYFSYDVKMKEKGDIPEGYSVSREKKERFSLILESASTNQTSMYLCASSFGRVTSGANVLTFGAGSRLTVL.

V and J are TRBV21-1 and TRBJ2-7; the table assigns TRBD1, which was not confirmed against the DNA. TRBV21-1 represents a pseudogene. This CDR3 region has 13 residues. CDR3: CASRTHDLHEQYF. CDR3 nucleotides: TGTGCCAGCCGGACACACGACCTGCACGAGCAGTACTTC.

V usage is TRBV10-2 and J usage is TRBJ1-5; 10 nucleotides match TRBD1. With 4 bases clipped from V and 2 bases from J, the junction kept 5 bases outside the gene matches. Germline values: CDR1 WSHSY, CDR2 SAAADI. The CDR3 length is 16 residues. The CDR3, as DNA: TGCGCCAGCAGTGCCGGGACAGGGGTTGGCAATCAGCCCCAGCATTTT. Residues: CASSAGTGVGNQPQHF.

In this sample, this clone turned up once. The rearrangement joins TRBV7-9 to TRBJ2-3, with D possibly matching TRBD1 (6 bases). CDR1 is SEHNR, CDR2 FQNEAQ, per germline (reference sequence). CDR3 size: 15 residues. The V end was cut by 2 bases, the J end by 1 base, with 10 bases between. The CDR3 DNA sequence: TGTGCCAGCAGCTTATATGCAGGGGGCACAGATACGCAGTATTTT. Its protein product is CASSLYAGGTDTQYF.

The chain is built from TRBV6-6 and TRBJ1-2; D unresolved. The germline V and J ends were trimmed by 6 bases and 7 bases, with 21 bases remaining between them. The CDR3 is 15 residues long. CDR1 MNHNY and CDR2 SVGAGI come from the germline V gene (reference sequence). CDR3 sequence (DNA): TGTGCCAGCAGCAGTCCGGGCTCCTGGCGGGGTGGCTACACCTTC. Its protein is CASSSPGSWRGGYTF.

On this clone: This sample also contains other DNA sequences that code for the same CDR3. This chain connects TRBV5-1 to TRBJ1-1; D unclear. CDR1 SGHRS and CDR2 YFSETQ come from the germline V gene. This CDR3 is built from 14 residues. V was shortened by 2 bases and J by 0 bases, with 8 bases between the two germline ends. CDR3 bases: TGCGCCAGCAGCTTAGAGGTGGTGAACACTGAAGCTTTCTTT. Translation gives CASSLEVVNTEAFF.

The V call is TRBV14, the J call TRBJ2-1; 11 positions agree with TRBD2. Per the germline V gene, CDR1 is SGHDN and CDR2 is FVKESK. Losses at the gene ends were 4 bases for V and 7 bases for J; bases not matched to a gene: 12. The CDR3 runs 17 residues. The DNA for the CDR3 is TGTGCCAGCAGCCTCTATAGCGGGGGGGCCCGGCATAATGAGCAGTTCTTC. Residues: CASSLYSGGARHNEQFF.

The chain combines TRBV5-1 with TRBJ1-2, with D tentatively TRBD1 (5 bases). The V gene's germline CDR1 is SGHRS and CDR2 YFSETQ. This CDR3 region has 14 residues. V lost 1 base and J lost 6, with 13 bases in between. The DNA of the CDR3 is TGCGCCAGCAGCTTGTTCAGGGTGTCCGATGGCTACACCTTC. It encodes CASSLFRVSDGYTF. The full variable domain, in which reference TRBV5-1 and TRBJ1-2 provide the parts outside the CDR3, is KAGVTQTPRYLIKTRGQQVTLSCSPISGHRSVSWYQQTPGQGLQFLFEYFSETQRNKGNFPGRFSGRQFSNSRSEMNVSTLELGDSALYLCASSLFRVSDGYTFGSGTRLTVV.

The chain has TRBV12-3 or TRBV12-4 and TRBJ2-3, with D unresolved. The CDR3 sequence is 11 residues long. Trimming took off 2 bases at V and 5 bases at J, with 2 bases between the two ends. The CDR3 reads CASSLQDTQYF. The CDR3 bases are TGTGCCAGCAGTTTACAAGATACGCAGTATTTT.

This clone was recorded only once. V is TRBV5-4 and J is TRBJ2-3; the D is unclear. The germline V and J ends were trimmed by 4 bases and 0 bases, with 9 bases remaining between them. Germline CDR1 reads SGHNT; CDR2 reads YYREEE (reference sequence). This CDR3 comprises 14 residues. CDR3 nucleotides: TGTGCCAGCAGCCTATCGACTAGCACAGATACGCAGTATTTT. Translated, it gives CASSLSTSTDTQYF.

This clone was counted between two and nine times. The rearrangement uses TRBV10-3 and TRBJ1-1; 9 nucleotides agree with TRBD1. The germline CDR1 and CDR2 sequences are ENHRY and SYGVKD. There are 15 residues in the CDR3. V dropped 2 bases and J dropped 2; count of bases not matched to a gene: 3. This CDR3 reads CAISETGQGNTEAFF. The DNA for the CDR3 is TGTGCCATCAGTGAGACGGGACAGGGTAACACTGAAGCTTTCTTT.

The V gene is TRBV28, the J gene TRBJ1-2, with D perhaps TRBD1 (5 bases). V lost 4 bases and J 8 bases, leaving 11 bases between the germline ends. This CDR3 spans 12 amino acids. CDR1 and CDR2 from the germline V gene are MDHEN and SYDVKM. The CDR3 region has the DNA TGTGCCAGCAGTTCGGCGGGGGGAGGCTACACCTTC. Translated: CASSSAGGGYTF.

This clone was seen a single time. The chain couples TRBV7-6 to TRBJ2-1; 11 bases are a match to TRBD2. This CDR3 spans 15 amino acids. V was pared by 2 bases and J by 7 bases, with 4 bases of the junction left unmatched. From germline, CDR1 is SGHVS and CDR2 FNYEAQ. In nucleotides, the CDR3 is TGTGCCAGCAGCTTATCTAGCGGGGGGTATAATGAGCAGTTCTTC. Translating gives CASSLSSGGYNEQFF.

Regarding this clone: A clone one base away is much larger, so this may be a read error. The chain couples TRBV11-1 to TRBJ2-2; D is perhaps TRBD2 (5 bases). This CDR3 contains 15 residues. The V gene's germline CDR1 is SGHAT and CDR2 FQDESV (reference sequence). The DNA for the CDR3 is TGTGCCAGCAGCTTGAGGGCTCCGAACACCGAGGAGCTGTTTTTT. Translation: CASSLRAPNTEELFF.

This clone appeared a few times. CDR3 region: CASRGQILYTDTQYF. CDR3 nucleotides: TGCGCCAGCAGGGGACAGATATTGTACACAGATACGCAGTATTTT. The chain employs TRBV5-1 and TRBJ2-3, with TRBD1 identical over 7 bases. The V and J ends lost 5 bases and 2 bases, in that order; junction bases with no gene match: 8. The CDR3 spans 15 residues. CDR1 is SGHRS, CDR2 YFSETQ, per germline. The entire variable domain, with the rest obtained from reference TRBV5-1 and TRBJ2-3, is as follows: KAGVTQTPRYLIKTRGQQVTLSCSPISGHRSVSWYQQTPGQGLQFLFEYFSETQRNKGNFPGRFSGRQFSNSRSEMNVSTLELGDSALYLCASRGQILYTDTQYFGPGTRLTVL.

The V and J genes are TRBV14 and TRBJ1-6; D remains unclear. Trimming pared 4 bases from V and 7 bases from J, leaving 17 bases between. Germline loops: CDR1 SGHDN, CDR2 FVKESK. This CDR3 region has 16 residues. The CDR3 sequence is CASSLGGRTENSPLHF. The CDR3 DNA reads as TGTGCCAGCAGCCTGGGAGGGAGGACGGAAAATTCACCCCTCCACTTT.

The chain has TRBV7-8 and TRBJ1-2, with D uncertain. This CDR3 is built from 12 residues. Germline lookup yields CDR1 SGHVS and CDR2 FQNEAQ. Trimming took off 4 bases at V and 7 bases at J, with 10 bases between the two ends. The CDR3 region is CASSSYSSGYTF. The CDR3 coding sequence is TGTGCCAGCAGCTCTTATTCCTCTGGCTACACCTTC. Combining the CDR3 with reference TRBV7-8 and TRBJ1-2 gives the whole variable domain GAGVSQSPRYKVAKRGQDVALRCDPISGHVSLFWYQQALGQGPEFLTYFQNEAQLDKSGLPSDRFFAERPEGSVSTLKIQRTQQEDSAVYLCASSSYSSGYTFGSGTRLTVV.

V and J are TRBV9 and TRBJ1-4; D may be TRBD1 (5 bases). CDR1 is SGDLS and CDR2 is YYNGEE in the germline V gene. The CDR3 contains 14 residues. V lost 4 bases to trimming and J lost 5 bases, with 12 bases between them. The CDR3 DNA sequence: TGTGCCAGCAGCTCACAGGTCGGGAATGAAAAACTGTTTTTT. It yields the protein CASSSQVGNEKLFF.

The CDR3: CASRQGNTEAFF. The CDR3 coding sequence is TGCGCCAGCAGACAGGGAAACACTGAAGCTTTCTTT. V usage is TRBV10-2 and J usage is TRBJ1-1; tentatively, D is TRBD1 (6 bases). V lost 6 bases to trimming and J lost 2 bases, with 7 bases between them. CDR1 is WSHSY, CDR2 SAAADI, per germline. CDR3 length equals 12 residues.

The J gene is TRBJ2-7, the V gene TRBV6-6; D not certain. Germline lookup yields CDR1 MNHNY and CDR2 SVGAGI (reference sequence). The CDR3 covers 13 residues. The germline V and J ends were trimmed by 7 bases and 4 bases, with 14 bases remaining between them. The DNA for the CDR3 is TGTGCCAGCACCCTCGCAAGCAATTACGAGCAGTACTTC. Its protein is CASTLASNYEQYF.

The CDR3 bases are TGTGCCAGCAGTAATCACAGGGGGGTCTACGAGCAGTACTTC. This gives the protein CASSNHRGVYEQYF. The chain carries TRBV27 and TRBJ2-7, with 8 bases identical to TRBD1. This CDR3 comprises 14 residues. From germline, CDR1 is MNHEY and CDR2 SMNVEV (reference sequence). Trimming removed 5 bases from V and 3 bases from J; junction bases left unmatched: 6.